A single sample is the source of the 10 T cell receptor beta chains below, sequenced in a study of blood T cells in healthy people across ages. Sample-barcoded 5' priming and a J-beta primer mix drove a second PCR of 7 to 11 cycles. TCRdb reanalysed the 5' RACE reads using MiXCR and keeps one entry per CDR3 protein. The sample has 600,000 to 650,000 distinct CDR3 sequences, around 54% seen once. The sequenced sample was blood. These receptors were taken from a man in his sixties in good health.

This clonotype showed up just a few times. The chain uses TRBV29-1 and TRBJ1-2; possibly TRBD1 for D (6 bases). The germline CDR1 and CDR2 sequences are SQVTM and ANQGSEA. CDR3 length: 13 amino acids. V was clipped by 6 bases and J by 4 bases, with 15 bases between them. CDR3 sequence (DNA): TGCAGCGTGGAATCCGGGACATCCTATGGCTACACCTTC. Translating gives CSVESGTSYGYTF.

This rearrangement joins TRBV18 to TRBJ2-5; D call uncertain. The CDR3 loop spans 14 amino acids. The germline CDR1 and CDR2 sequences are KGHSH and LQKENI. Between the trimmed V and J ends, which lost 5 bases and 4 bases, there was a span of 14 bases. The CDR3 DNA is TGTGCCAGCTCAGCCATCTTTAGTGGAGAGACCCAGTACTTC. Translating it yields CASSAIFSGETQYF.

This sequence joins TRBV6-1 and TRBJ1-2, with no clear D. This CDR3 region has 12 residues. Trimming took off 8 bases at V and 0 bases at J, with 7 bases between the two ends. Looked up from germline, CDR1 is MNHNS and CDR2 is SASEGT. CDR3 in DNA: TGTGCCAGCGCGGAAGCTAACTATGGCTACACCTTC. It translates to CASAEANYGYTF.

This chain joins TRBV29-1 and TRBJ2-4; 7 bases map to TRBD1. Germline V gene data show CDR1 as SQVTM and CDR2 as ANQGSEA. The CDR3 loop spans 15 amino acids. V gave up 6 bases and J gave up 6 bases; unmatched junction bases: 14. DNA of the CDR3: TGCAGCGTCCTAACGGGGACAGCGGTACCAAACATTCAGTACTTC. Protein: CSVLTGTAVPNIQYF.

Here the CDR3 reads CASSRQGGSPTDTQYF. The DNA of the CDR3 is TGTGCCAGCAGTCGACAGGGCGGGTCCCCCACAGATACGCAGTATTTT. The chain recombines TRBV6-2 or TRBV6-3 with TRBJ2-3, with TRBD1 matching over 7 bases. The CDR3 has 16 amino acids. V was pared by 5 bases and J by 2 bases, with 10 bases of the junction left unmatched. Germline CDR1 and CDR2: MNHEY and SVGEGT.

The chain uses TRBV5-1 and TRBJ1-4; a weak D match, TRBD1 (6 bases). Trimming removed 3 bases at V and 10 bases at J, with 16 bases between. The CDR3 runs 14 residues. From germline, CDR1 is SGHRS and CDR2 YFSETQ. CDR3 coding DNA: TGCGCCAGCAGCTGGAACAGGGATTCTGGAAAACTGTTTTTT. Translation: CASSWNRDSGKLFF.

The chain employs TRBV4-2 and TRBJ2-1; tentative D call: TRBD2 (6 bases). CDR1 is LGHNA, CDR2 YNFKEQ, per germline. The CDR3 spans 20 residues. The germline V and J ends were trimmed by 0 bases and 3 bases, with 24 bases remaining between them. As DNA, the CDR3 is TGTGCCAGCAGCCAAGATTTGAGAGCGGGTAGGGGCTTTGACTACAATGAGCAGTTCTTC. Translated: CASSQDLRAGRGFDYNEQFF.

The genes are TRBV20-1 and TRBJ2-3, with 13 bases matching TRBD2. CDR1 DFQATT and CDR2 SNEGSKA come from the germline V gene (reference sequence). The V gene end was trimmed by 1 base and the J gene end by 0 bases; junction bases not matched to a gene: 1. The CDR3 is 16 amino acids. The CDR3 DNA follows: TGCAGTGCTAGAGGGGGACTAGCGGGGAGCACAGATACGCAGTATTTT. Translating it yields CSARGGLAGSTDTQYF.

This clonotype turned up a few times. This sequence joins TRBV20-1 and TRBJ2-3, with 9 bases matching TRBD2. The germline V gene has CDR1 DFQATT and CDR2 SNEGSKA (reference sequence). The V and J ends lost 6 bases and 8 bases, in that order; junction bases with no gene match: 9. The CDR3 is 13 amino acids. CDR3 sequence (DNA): TGCAGTGCCAATCGTCTAGCGGGGACTACGCAGTATTTT. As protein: CSANRLAGTTQYF.

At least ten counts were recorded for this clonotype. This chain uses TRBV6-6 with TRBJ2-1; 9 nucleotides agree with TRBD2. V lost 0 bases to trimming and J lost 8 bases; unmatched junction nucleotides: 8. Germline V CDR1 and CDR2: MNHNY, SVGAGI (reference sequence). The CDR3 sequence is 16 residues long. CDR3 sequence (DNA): TGTGCCAGCAGTTACTCCGCTGGCGGGGGGGCCTATGAGCAGTTCTTC. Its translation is CASSYSAGGGAYEQFF.